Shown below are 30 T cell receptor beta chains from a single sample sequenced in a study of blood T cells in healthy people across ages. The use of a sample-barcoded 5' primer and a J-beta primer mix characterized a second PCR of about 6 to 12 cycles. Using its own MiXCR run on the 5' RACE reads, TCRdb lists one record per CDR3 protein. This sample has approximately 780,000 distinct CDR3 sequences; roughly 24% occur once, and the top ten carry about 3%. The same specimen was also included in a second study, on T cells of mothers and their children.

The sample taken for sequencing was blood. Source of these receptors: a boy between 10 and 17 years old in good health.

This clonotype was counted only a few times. CDR3 sequence reads: CASSQATISYNEQFF. CDR3 coding DNA: TGTGCCAGCAGCCAGGCCACTATCTCCTACAATGAGCAGTTCTTC. The rearrangement uses TRBV3-1 and TRBJ2-1; no clear D gene. The V end was cut by 3 bases, the J end by 0 bases, with 9 bases between. The CDR3 is 15 residues long. The V gene's germline CDR1 is LGHDT and CDR2 YNNKEL (reference sequence).

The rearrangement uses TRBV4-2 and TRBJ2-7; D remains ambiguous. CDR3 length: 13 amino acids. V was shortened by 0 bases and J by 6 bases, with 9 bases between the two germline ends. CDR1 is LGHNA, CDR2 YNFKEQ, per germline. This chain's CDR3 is CASSQDLTLEQYF. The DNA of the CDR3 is TGTGCCAGCAGCCAAGATTTGACCCTCGAGCAGTACTTC.

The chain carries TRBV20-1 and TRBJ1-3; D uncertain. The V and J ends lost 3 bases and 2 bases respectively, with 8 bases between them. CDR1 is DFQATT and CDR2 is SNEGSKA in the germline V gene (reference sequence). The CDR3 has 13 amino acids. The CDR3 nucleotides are TGCAGTGCTAGTCCAGGCCCTGGAAACACCATATATTTT. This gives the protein CSASPGPGNTIYF.

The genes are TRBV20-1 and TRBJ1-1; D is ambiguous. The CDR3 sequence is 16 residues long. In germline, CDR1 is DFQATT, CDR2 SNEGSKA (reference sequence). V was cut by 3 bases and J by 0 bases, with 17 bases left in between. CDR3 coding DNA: TGCAGTGCTAGTATCCTCCGGGCGACGGTGAACACTGAAGCTTTCTTT. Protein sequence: CSASILRATVNTEAFF.

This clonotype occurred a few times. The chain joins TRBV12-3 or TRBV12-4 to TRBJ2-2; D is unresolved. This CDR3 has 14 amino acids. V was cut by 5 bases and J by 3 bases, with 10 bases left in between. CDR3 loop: CASSRRIYTGELFF. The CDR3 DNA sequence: TGTGCCAGCAGTCGCAGGATCTACACCGGGGAGCTGTTTTTT.

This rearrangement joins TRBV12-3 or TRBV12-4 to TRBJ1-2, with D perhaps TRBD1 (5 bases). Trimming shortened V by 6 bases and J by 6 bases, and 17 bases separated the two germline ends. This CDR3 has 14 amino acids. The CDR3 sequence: CASSPGYGNHGYTF. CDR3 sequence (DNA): TGTGCCAGCAGCCCAGGGTATGGAAACCATGGCTACACCTTC.

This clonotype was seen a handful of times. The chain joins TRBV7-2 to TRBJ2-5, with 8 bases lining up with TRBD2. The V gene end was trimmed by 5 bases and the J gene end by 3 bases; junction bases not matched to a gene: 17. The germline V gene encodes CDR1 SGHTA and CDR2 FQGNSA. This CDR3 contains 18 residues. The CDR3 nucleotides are TGTGCCAGCAGCGCGGGAGGCCGGGCTAGCGGAAAGAAAGAGACCCAGTACTTC. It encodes CASSAGGRASGKKETQYF.

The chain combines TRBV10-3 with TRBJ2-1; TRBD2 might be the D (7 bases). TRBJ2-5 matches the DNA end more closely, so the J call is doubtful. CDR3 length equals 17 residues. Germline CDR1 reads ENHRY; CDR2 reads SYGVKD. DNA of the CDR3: TGTGCCATCGGGGCGGGGGCGTTGTCGGGGAACAAGAGACCCCAGTACTTC. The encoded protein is CAIGAGALSGNKRPQYF.

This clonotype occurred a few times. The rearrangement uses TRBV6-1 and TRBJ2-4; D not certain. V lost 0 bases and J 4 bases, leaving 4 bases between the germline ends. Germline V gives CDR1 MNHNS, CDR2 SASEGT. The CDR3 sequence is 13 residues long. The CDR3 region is CASSEAEKNIQYF. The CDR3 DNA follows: TGTGCCAGCAGTGAAGCGGAGAAAAACATTCAGTACTTC.

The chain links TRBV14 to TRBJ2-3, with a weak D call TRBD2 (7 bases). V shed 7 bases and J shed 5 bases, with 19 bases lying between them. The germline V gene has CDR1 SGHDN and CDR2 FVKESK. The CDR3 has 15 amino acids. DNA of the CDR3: TGTGCCAGCACTGGGGAGGGGGGGCCGGAAGATACGCAGTATTTT. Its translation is CASTGEGGPEDTQYF.

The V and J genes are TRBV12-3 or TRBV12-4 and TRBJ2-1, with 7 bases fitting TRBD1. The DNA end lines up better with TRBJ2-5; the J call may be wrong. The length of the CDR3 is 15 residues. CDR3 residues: CASSFRTGAGETQYF. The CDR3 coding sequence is TGTGCCAGCAGTTTTCGAACAGGGGCGGGAGAGACCCAGTACTTC.

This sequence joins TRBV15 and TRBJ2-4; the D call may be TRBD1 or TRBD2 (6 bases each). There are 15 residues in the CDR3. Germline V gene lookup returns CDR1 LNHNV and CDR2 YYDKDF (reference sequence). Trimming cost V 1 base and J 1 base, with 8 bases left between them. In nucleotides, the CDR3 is TGTGCCACCAGCAGAGGGGGGGCTGCCAAAAACATTCAGTACTTC. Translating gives CATSRGGAAKNIQYF.

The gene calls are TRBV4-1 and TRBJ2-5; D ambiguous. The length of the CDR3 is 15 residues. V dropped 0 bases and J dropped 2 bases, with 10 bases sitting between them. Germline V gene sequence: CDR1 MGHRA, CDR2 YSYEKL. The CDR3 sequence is CASSQDRVFQETQYF. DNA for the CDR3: TGCGCCAGCAGCCAAGATCGGGTCTTTCAAGAGACCCAGTACTTC.

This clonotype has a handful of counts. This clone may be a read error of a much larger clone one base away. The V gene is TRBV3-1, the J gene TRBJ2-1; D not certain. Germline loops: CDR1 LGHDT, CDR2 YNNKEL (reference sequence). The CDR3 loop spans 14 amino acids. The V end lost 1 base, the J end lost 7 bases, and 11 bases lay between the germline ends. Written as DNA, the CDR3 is TGTGCCAGCAGCCAAGTGACTCTAAGAAATGAGCAGTTCTTC. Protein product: CASSQVTLRNEQFF.

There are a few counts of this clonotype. CDR3 coding DNA: TGTGCCAGCAGCTTCCGTTGGACGGAGACCCAGTACTTC. Encoded protein: CASSFRWTETQYF. V gene TRBV11-2 combines with J gene TRBJ2-5; D gene ambiguous. The CDR3 has 13 amino acids. The germline V and J ends were trimmed by 3 bases and 5 bases, with 10 bases remaining between them. CDR1 and CDR2 (germline): SGHAT, FQNNGV.

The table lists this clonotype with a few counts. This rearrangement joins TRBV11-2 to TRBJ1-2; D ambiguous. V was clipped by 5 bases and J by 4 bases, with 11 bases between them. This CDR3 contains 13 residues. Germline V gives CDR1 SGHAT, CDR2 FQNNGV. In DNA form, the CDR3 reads TGTGCCAGCAGCGTGGACGGACCCTATGGCTACACCTTC. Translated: CASSVDGPYGYTF.

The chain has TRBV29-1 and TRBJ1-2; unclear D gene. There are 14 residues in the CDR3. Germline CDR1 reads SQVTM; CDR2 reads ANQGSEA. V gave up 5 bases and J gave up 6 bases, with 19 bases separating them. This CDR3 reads CSVNPGFLGNGYTF. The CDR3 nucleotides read TGCAGCGTTAACCCCGGGTTCCTTGGGAATGGCTACACCTTC.

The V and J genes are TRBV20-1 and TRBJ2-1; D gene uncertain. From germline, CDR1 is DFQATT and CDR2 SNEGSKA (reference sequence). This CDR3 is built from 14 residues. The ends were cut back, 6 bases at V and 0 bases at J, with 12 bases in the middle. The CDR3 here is CSAQAPSSYNEQFF. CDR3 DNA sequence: TGCAGTGCCCAGGCCCCGAGCTCCTACAATGAGCAGTTCTTC.

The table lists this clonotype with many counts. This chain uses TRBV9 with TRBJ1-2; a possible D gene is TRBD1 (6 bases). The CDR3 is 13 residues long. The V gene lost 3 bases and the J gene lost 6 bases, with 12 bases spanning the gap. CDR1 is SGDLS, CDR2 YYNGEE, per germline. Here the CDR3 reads CASSGGAGDGYTF. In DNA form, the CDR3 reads TGTGCCAGCAGCGGCGGGGCAGGGGATGGCTACACCTTC.

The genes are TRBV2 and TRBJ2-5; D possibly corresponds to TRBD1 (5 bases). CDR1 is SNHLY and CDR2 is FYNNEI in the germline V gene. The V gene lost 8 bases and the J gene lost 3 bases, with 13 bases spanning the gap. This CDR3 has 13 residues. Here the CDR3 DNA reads TGTGCCAGCTATACAGACAGCAAAGAGACCCAGTACTTC. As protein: CASYTDSKETQYF.

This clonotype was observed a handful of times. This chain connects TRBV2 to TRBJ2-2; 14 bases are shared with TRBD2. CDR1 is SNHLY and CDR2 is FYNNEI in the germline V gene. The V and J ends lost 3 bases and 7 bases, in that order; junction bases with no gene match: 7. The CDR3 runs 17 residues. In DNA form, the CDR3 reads TGTGCCAGCAGTGACTTGACTAGCGGGGGGGCCGGCGGGGAGCTGTTTTTT. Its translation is CASSDLTSGGAGGELFF.

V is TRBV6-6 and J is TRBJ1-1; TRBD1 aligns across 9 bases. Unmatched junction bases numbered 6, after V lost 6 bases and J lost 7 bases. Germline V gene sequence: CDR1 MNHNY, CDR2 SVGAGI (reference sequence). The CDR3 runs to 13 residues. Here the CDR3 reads CASRAQGAGEAFF. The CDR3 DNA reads TGTGCCAGCAGAGCACAGGGGGCAGGTGAAGCTTTCTTT.

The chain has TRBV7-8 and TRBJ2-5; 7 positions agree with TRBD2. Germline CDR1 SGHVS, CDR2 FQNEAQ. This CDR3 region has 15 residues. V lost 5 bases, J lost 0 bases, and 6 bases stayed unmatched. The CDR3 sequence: CASSQGRAYQETQYF. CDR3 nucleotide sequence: TGTGCCAGCAGCCAAGGGAGGGCGTACCAAGAGACCCAGTACTTC.

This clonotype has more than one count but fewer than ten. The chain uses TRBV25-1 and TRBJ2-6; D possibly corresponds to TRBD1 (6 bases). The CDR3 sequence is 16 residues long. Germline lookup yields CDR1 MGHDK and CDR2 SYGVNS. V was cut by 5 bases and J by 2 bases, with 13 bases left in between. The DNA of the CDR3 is TGTGCCAGCAGTCCGTACCAGGGGACTGGGGCCAACGTCCTGACTTTC. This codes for CASSPYQGTGANVLTF.

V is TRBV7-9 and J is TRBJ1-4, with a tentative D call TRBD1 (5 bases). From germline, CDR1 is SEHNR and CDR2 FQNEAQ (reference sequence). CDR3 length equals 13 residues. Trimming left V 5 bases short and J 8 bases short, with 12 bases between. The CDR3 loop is CASSTNRGEKLFF. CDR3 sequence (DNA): TGTGCCAGCAGCACGAACCGGGGGGAAAAACTGTTTTTT.

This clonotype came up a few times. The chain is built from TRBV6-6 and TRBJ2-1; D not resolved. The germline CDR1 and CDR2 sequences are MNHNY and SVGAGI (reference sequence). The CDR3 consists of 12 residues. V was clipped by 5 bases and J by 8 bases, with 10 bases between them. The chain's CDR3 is CASSTMGDEQFF. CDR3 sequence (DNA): TGTGCCAGCAGTACTATGGGTGATGAGCAGTTCTTC.

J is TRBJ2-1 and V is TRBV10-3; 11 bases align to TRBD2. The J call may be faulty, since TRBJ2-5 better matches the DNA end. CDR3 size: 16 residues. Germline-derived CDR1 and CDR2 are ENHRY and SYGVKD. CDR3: CAIRASGGTDQETQYF. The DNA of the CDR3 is TGTGCCATCAGGGCTAGCGGGGGGACGGACCAAGAGACCCAGTACTTC.

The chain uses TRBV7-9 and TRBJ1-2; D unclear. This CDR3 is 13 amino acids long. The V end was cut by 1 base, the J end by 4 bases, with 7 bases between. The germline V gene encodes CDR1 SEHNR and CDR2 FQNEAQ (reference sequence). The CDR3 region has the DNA TGTGCCAGCAGCTTAGGGGTTACCTATGGCTACACCTTC. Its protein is CASSLGVTYGYTF.

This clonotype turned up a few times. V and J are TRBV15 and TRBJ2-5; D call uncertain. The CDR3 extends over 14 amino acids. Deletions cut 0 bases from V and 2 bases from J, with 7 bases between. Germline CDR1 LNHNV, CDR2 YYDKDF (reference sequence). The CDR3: CATSRDASQETQYF. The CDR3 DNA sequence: TGTGCCACCAGCAGAGATGCATCTCAAGAGACCCAGTACTTC.

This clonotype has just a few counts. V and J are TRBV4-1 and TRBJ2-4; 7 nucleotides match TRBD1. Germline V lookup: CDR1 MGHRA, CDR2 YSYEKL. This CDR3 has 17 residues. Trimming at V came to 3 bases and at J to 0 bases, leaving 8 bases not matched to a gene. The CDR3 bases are TGCGCCAGCAGCCAGCCCTTGACAGGGAGAGCCAAAAACATTCAGTACTTC. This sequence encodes CASSQPLTGRAKNIQYF.